This T cell receptor beta chain was sequenced for a study of cytomegalovirus exposure and HLA in healthy donors. Germline lookup yields CDR1 SQVTM and CDR2 ANQGSEA. The ends lost 3 bases at V and 5 bases at J; junction bases unmatched: 5. This CDR3 contains 14 residues. PCR primers comprised 60 Vbeta and 13 Jbeta primers. Clones were read by immunoSEQ multiplex PCR, and TCRdb kept only the in-frame ones, dropping some. Seen here are around 200,000 clones, more than 75% observed once, and the top ten hold roughly 0.75%. The source is a woman aged 18-29 years in good health and CMV-seronegative. Material: PBMCs. This chain joins TRBV29-1 and TRBJ2-5; 11 nucleotides line up with TRBD1. In nucleotides, the CDR3 is TGCAGCGTTGAGGGACAGGGGGATTGGGAGACCCAGTACTTC. Its translation is CSVEGQGDWETQYF.